Presented here are 7 T cell receptor beta chains from one specimen sequenced in a study of blood T cell repertoires in COVID-19. Some clones are missing from TCRdb's copy, which holds only in-frame ones; the method was immunoSEQ multiplex PCR. This table has roughly 400,000 clones, roughly 90% appearing once. The sequenced sample consisted of PBMCs or T cells enriched from blood (not recorded which). The receptor set was obtained from a woman younger than 45 who had recovered from COVID-19.

The chain uses TRBV7-2 and TRBJ2-4, with 7 bases lining up with TRBD2. Germline-derived CDR1 and CDR2 are SGHTA and FQGNSA. J lost 7 bases, V lost 5 bases, and 8 bases had no gene match. The CDR3 length is 14 residues. Here the CDR3 reads CASSPWGGRNIQYF. The CDR3, as DNA: TGTGCCAGCAGCCCCTGGGGAGGGCGCAACATTCAGTACTTC. Filled out from reference TRBV7-2 and TRBJ2-4, the complete variable domain reads GAGVSQSPSNKVTEKGKDVELRCDPISGHTALYWYRQSLGQGLEFLIYFQGNSAPDKSGLPSDRFSAERTGGSVSTLTIQRTQQEDSAVYLCASSPWGGRNIQYFGAGTRLSVL.

This chain links TRBV19 with TRBJ1-5; D is perhaps TRBD1 (5 bases). Germline-derived CDR1 and CDR2 are LNHDA and SQIVND (reference sequence). The CDR3 is 15 residues long. V was pared by 6 bases and J by 7 bases, with 19 bases between. The chain's CDR3 is CASSREGGAGQPQHF. CDR3 sequence (DNA): TGTGCCAGTAGCCGAGAAGGAGGGGCGGGACAGCCCCAGCATTTT. The variable domain in full, with the rest retrieved from reference TRBV19 and TRBJ1-5, is DGGITQSPKYLFRKEGQNVTLSCEQNLNHDAMYWYRQDPGQGLRLIYYSQIVNDFQKGDIAEGYSVSREKKESFPLTVTSAQKNPTAFYLCASSREGGAGQPQHFGDGTRLSIL.

In this sample, this clone turned up a few times. This sequence joins TRBV9 and TRBJ1-4; 7 bases are shared with TRBD1. The CDR3 runs to 15 residues. Germline CDR1 reads SGDLS; CDR2 reads YYNGEE. The J segment lost 3 bases and the V segment lost 3 bases, leaving 5 bases of the junction unmatched. CDR3 in amino acids: CASSALRGANEKLFF. CDR3 sequence (DNA): TGTGCCAGCAGCGCCCTCAGGGGGGCTAATGAAAAACTGTTTTTT.

V usage is TRBV27 and J usage is TRBJ1-1; no definite D call. Germline V gives CDR1 MNHEY, CDR2 SMNVEV (reference sequence). There are 14 residues in the CDR3. V was shortened by 7 bases and J by 0 bases, with 12 bases between the two germline ends. The CDR3 coding sequence is TGTGCCAGCACTGAAACCTGGCTGAACACTGAAGCTTTCTTT. Translation gives CASTETWLNTEAFF.

This clone has only one observation. This chain uses TRBV11-2 with TRBJ1-2, with D possibly matching TRBD1 (5 bases). Germline CDR1 is SGHAT and CDR2 is FQNNGV. CDR3 length: 17 amino acids. V lost 1 base to trimming and J lost 1 base, with 16 bases between them. CDR3 sequence: CASSLVFRDSLNYGYTF. The CDR3 nucleotides are TGTGCCAGCAGCTTAGTTTTCAGGGACTCCCTTAACTATGGCTACACCTTC.

The chain couples TRBV5-1 to TRBJ1-1; tentative D call: TRBD1 (6 bases). The CDR3 loop spans 14 amino acids. The germline V gene encodes CDR1 SGHRS and CDR2 YFSETQ. Trimming pared 6 bases from V and 3 bases from J, leaving 15 bases between. The CDR3 DNA sequence: TGCGCCAGCACCACAGCAGGGGAACACACTGAAGCTTTCTTT. As protein: CASTTAGEHTEAFF.

This clone was recorded once. The V and J genes are TRBV7-9 and TRBJ2-5; D is possibly TRBD1 (5 bases). The CDR3 runs to 17 residues. V gave up 0 bases and J gave up 5 bases, with 19 bases separating them. Per germline, CDR1 SEHNR and CDR2 FQNEAQ (reference sequence). This CDR3 is CASSLARAITSGETQYF. The CDR3 DNA follows: TGTGCCAGCAGCTTAGCCAGGGCGATAACATCTGGGGAGACCCAGTACTTC.